Included here is one TCR beta chain sequence, with context. V dropped 1 base and J dropped 5; count of bases not matched to a gene: 4. The CDR3 runs 15 residues. Germline V CDR1 and CDR2: LNHDA, SQIVND (reference sequence). This sample was included in a study of shared clonotypes between healthy human individuals. The repertoire was sequenced with immunoSEQ multiplex PCR; TCRdb's copy has only in-frame clones and lacks some. The table includes around 1.4 million clones, approximately 98.5% detected once. The TCR was taken from a man aged 25-45 years in good health. Material: naive CD4+ T cells sorted from blood. Subset specified: CD45RA+ positively selected. The rearrangement uses TRBV19 and TRBJ2-5; 10 positions agree with TRBD1. The CDR3 sequence is CASSIAATGGETQYF. The CDR3 coding sequence is TGTGCCAGTAGTATAGCGGCGACAGGGGGCGAGACCCAGTACTTC. Supplemented by reference TRBV19 and TRBJ2-5, the full variable domain reads DGGITQSPKYLFRKEGQNVTLSCEQNLNHDAMYWYRQDPGQGLRLIYYSQIVNDFQKGDIAEGYSVSREKKESFPLTVTSAQKNPTAFYLCASSIAATGGETQYFGPGTRLLVL.